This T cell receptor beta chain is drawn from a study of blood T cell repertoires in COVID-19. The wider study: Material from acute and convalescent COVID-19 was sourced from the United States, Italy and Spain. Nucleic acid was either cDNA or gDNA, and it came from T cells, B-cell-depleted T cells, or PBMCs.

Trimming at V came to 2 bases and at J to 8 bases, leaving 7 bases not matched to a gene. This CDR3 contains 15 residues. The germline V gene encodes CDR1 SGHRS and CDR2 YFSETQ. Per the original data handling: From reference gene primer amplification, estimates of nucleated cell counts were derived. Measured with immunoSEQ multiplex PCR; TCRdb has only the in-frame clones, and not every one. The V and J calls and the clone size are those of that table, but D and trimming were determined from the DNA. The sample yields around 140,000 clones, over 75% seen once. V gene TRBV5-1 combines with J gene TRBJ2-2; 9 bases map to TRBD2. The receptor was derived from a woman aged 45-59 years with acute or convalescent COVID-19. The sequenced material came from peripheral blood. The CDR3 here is CASSFGGRGPGELFF. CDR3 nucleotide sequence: TGCGCCAGCAGCTTCGGCGGGAGGGGTCCTGGGGAGCTGTTTTTT.